This TCR beta chain was profiled in a study of blood T cells in healthy people across ages (dated by TCRdb to 2013 to 2016). With respect to the entire study: Template switching captured roughly one uniquely barcoded TCR beta cDNA molecule per two T cells in model experiments. The study measured age-related changes in TCR beta repertoire diversity using deep sequencing normalized with unique cDNA molecular identifiers. The donors were split into four age groups: young (average roughly 15 years), middle-aged (around 40), aged (more than 55) and long-lived (approximately 80). To avoid experimental bias, donors of different ages were spread randomly across the sequencing lanes. The study analyzed two additional independent replicas of 1 million unique cDNA reads from the same blood draw for two donors, one aged 18 to 29 and one aged 80 or older. What the work shows at the level of the full study, not this receptor alone: As age increased, observed TCR beta diversity per million T cells dropped in a roughly linear way, and a significant reduction was already evident by age about 40. Because profiling used bulk unsorted PBMCs, naive and antigen-experienced compartments could not be compared conclusively. A strong correlation was found between observed TCR beta diversity and the percentage of naive T cells measured by flow cytometry. Compared with the aged group, the long-lived group had more naive CD4+ T cells, fewer expanded clones and increased TCR diversity, suggesting age selection. Total diversity estimates from one million sequenced T cells were considered lower bounds and underestimates. Donor CMV infection status was unknown, potentially confounding age-related changes in expanded clonotypes.

Libraries were built with 5' RACE. Reads for this sample came from an Illumina HiSeq 2500. The second PCR ran for about 6 to 11 cycles and used a J-beta primer mix along with a sample-barcoded 5' primer. Each TCR beta cDNA molecule received a unique molecular identifier from a template-switch 5' adaptor carrying 12 random nucleotides. Each sample yielded at least 3 million CDR3-containing paired-end reads. First-strand cDNA was synthesized from all RNA with the Mint cDNA synthesis kit, primed by a TRBC-specific oligonucleotide. Following uracil-DNA glycosylase treatment, a first 18-cycle PCR with universal primers M1SS and BC2_uni_R was performed on all cDNA. In the authors' own workflow: For normalization, 1 million high-quality reads were randomly selected from each sample, with every read carrying a distinct molecular identifier. Instead of being binned into consensus sequences, reads that shared molecular identifiers were thrown out. MiTCR, set to a Q25 quality threshold and the strictest error-elimination algorithm, was used for CDR3 identification, clonotype clustering and error correction. Lower-bound total TCR beta diversity was estimated with a nonparametric unseen species model using Euler transformation. The public reads were run again by TCRdb, first through fastp at Q25 and then through MiXCR, and only productive beta chains were kept. Each entry merges the rows of one CDR3 protein and shows their most common DNA and genes. None of the V and J calls come from the authors' own analysis; TCRdb made them. This sample has 980,000 or so distinct CDR3 sequences in its table, and 40% to 60% of those were observed once. The top ten hold roughly 13% of the sample.

This clonotype has a handful of counts. This clone's antigen is unknown. Base qualities are not provided; no much larger clone lies one nucleotide away. The 35 to 40 donors, aged about 6 to 95 years, were systemically healthy Caucasian individuals from Russia. About 9.1 milliliters of peripheral blood were collected from each donor into EDTA-treated Vacutainer tubes. Ficoll-Paque density-gradient centrifugation was used to isolate PBMCs, with at least 6 million obtained per sample. Trizol reagent was used to extract total RNA from the PBMCs, yielding at least 5.5 micrograms per sample. For every donor, flow cytometry on a PBMC aliquot measured the percentage of naive CD45RAhigh/CD27high T cells. The CDR3, cysteine through phenylalanine, is 15 amino acids long. Only the CDR3 DNA is retained, 45 bases long and in frame from the first base. V drops 4 bases and J drops 4 bases, leaving 17 bases in between. The CDR1 and CDR2 encoded by the germline V gene are SQVTM and ANQGSEA.

The sequence joins TRBV29-1 to TRBJ2-1; the D gene is perhaps TRBD1 or TRBD2, each of them matching over 7 bases. The receptor was isolated from a man aged 25 to 40 in good health. The sequencing sample was made of blood. The encoded CDR3 is CSVGLTGEGYNEQFF. The nucleotide sequence is given as TGCAGCGTTGGCCTAACAGGGGAGGGGTACAATGAGCAGTTCTTC.